This TCR beta chain originates from a study of blood T cells in healthy people across ages. The study's findings and limits: CMV infection status of these donors was not known.

A second roughly 6 to 11 cycle PCR used barcoded and J-beta primers. A template-switch adaptor containing 12 random nucleotides labeled each cDNA molecule. Each CDR3 protein is one row after TCRdb ran MiXCR on the 5' RACE reads. This sample carries under 800,000 distinct CDR3 sequences, over 20% of them seen once, and the ten largest clones take roughly 3.4%. Concerning this clonotype itself: No antigen is known for it.

CDR1 and CDR2 from the germline V gene are MDHEN and SYDVKM. Trimming took 2 bases from V and 8 from J, leaving 12 bases between them. This CDR3 region has 13 residues. The sample consisted of blood. This receptor was obtained from a man in his 70s in good health. V gene TRBV28 combines with J gene TRBJ1-2; D gene uncertain. CDR3 sequence reads: CASSLMTIEGYTF. In nucleotides, the CDR3 is TGTGCCAGCAGTTTAATGACAATAGAGGGCTACACCTTC.